This T cell receptor beta chain was sequenced during a study of blood T cell repertoires in COVID-19. Study context: The United States, Italy and Spain were the sources of the acute and convalescent COVID-19 samples. T cells, B-cell-depleted T cells, or PBMCs provided the cDNA or gDNA that served as material.

Germline values: CDR1 MNHNY, CDR2 SVGAGI (reference sequence). This CDR3 has 17 residues. V trimming: 5 bases; J trimming: 7 bases; junction bases outside the gene matches: 15. Methods used by the authors: Reference gene primer amplification yielded estimated nucleated cell counts. The repertoire was sequenced with immunoSEQ multiplex PCR; TCRdb's copy has only in-frame clones and lacks some. The DNA gave D and trimming, while V, J and clone size come from that table. This table holds more than 250,000 clones, roughly 83% found once. This sequence originates from a man in his 60s who had recovered from COVID-19. The chain is built from TRBV6-6 and TRBJ2-1; 9 nucleotides agree with TRBD2. The specimen sequenced was peripheral blood. The CDR3 here is CASSPLPGTSLMNEQFF. CDR3 bases: TGTGCCAGCAGTCCCCTACCCGGGACTAGCCTCATGAATGAGCAGTTCTTC.